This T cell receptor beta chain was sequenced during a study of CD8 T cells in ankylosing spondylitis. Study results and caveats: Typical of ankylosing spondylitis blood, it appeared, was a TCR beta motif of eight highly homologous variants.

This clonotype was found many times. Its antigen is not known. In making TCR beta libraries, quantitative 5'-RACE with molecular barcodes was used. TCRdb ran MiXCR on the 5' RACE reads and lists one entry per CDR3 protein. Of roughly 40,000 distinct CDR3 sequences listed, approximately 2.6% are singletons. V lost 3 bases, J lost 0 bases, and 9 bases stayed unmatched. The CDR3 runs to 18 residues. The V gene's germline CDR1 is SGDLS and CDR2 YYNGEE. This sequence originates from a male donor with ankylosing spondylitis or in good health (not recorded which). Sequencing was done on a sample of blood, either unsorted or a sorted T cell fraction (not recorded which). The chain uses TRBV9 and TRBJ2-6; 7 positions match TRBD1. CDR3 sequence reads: CASSAWPGGPSGANVLTF. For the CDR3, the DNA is TGTGCCAGCAGCGCATGGCCAGGGGGTCCCTCTGGGGCCAACGTCCTGACTTTC. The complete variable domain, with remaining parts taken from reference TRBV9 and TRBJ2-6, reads DSGVTQTPKHLITATGQRVTLRCSPRSGDLSVYWYQQSLDQGLQFLIQYYNGEERAKGNILERFSAQQFPDLHSELNLSSLELGDSALYFCASSAWPGGPSGANVLTFGAGSRLTVL.